The 14 T cell receptor beta chains below come from one sample, sequenced in a study of blood T cell repertoires in COVID-19. Sequencing used immunoSEQ multiplex PCR; TCRdb keeps in-frame clones, though not all of them. This table has roughly 200,000 clones, around 83% appearing once. The specimen was peripheral blood. The receptor source for this set is a woman aged 80 or over with acute or convalescent COVID-19.

The chain couples TRBV2 to TRBJ1-1, with 8 bases matching TRBD1. The V gene end was trimmed by 10 bases and the J gene end by 0 bases; junction bases not matched to a gene: 7. From germline, CDR1 is SNHLY and CDR2 FYNNEI. CDR3 length: 14 residues. This CDR3 is CATGRTGMNTEAFF. The DNA for the CDR3 is TGTGCCACCGGGAGGACAGGGATGAACACTGAAGCTTTCTTT.

The genes are TRBV7-9 and TRBJ1-5; weak D call: TRBD1 (5 bases). Germline CDR1 SEHNR, CDR2 FQNEAQ (reference sequence). The V gene lost 3 bases and the J gene lost 8 bases, with 11 bases spanning the gap. CDR3 length: 13 residues. The CDR3 region has the DNA TGTGCCAGCAGCTTTCAGGGTAGGGAGCCCCAGCATTTT. This encodes CASSFQGREPQHF.

V and J are TRBV6-5 and TRBJ2-3; D uncertain. V was shortened by 4 bases and J by 4 bases, with 6 bases between the two germline ends. CDR1 is MNHEY, CDR2 SVGAGI, per germline. The CDR3 has 12 residues. The DNA of the CDR3 is TGTGCCAGCAGTTCTACAGCAGATACGCAGTATTTT. Translated, it gives CASSSTADTQYF.

The CDR3 sequence is CASSLQDSPNSPLHF. The CDR3, as DNA: TGCGCCAGCAGCTTGCAGGACAGTCCTAATTCACCCCTCCACTTT. The chain uses TRBV5-1 and TRBJ1-6, with a possible D match to TRBD1 (6 bases). Trimming took 1 base from V and 6 from J, leaving 11 bases between them. CDR3 size: 15 residues. Germline V gene data show CDR1 as SGHRS and CDR2 as YFSETQ.

The chain carries TRBV7-2 and TRBJ1-2; D perhaps matches TRBD1 (6 bases). Germline CDR1 and CDR2: SGHTA and FQGNSA. Trimming cost V 5 bases and J 2 bases, with 12 bases left between them. This CDR3 is 14 amino acids long. CDR3 region: CASSGGQLNYGYTF. The CDR3 DNA is TGTGCCAGCAGCGGTGGACAGCTCAACTATGGCTACACCTTC.

V is TRBV28 and J is TRBJ1-2; possible D gene TRBD1, 5 bases. The length of the CDR3 is 12 residues. Trimming took off 3 bases at V and 4 bases at J, with 6 bases between the two ends. Looked up from germline, CDR1 is MDHEN and CDR2 is SYDVKM. The CDR3 DNA sequence: TGTGCCAGCAGTTTCGGGGGCTATGGCTACACCTTC. Encoded protein: CASSFGGYGYTF.

The rearrangement joins TRBV11-2 to TRBJ2-7; 10 bases match TRBD1. J gave up 6 bases and V 5 bases, and 4 bases lay outside the gene matches. Germline V gene sequence: CDR1 SGHAT, CDR2 FQNNGV. This CDR3 spans 13 amino acids. CDR3 residues: CASSQRTGGEQYF. The CDR3 DNA follows: TGTGCCAGCAGCCAAAGGACAGGGGGCGAGCAGTACTTC.

This chain joins TRBV7-8 and TRBJ2-7, with 8 bases fitting TRBD1. V shed 1 base and J 4 bases; nucleotides not matched to a gene: 6. The CDR3 totals 15 residues. Germline lookup yields CDR1 SGHVS and CDR2 FQNEAQ. As DNA, the CDR3 is TGTGCCAGCAGCTTAGTCGCGACAGGGGCGTACGAGCAGTACTTC. Encoded protein: CASSLVATGAYEQYF.

The chain recombines TRBV28 with TRBJ1-1; 11 nucleotides align to TRBD1. Trimming took 6 bases from V and 10 from J; bases not matched to a gene: 10. Germline V gene lookup returns CDR1 MDHEN and CDR2 SYDVKM. CDR3 length: 14 amino acids. The CDR3 loop is CASRPRTGGSGAFF. The CDR3 bases are TGTGCCAGCAGACCACGGACAGGGGGCTCTGGAGCTTTCTTT.

The chain recombines TRBV24-1 with TRBJ2-2, with 7 bases aligning to TRBD1. Germline V lookup: CDR1 KGHDR, CDR2 SFDVKD. The CDR3 loop spans 16 amino acids. V shed 2 bases, J shed 0 bases, and the junction held 2 bases outside the gene matches. CDR3 coding DNA: TGTGCCACCAGTGATTGGGGACAGACGAACACCGGGGAGCTGTTTTTT. Its translation: CATSDWGQTNTGELFF.

The genes are TRBV15 and TRBJ2-3; 8 nucleotides match TRBD2. The germline V gene encodes CDR1 LNHNV and CDR2 YYDKDF (reference sequence). The V gene end was trimmed by 2 bases and the J gene end by 3 bases; junction bases not matched to a gene: 16. There are 19 residues in the CDR3. The CDR3 sequence: CATSRRPVFAGGLTDTQYF. The CDR3 region has the DNA TGTGCCACCAGCAGACGCCCAGTTTTTGCGGGAGGTTTGACAGATACGCAGTATTTT.

This clone was found a few times. The chain carries TRBV5-1 and TRBJ2-7; 9 nucleotides agree with TRBD1. Germline V gene data show CDR1 as SGHRS and CDR2 as YFSETQ. Trimming removed 4 bases from V and 3 bases from J; junction bases left unmatched: 5. The CDR3 totals 14 residues. Here the CDR3 reads CASSPGTGSYEQYF. The CDR3 DNA is TGCGCCAGCAGCCCCGGGACAGGGAGCTACGAGCAGTACTTC.

The V and J genes are TRBV28 and TRBJ2-1; D gene unclear. The germline V gene has CDR1 MDHEN and CDR2 SYDVKM. Trimming removed 4 bases from V and 9 bases from J, with 16 bases in between. This CDR3 is built from 14 residues. The CDR3 DNA follows: TGTGCCAGCAGTTCCCCGACTGTTTTGGGTGAGCAGTTCTTC. Translated, it gives CASSSPTVLGEQFF.

The genes are TRBV7-3 and TRBJ1-1; 12 bases line up with TRBD1. This CDR3 contains 17 residues. Germline V gene lookup returns CDR1 SGHTA and CDR2 FQGTGA. J was trimmed by 1 base and V by 2 bases; bases with no gene match: 5. The CDR3 sequence is CASSLSQGQGANTEAFF. As DNA, the CDR3 is TGTGCCAGCAGCTTATCCCAGGGACAGGGGGCGAACACTGAAGCTTTCTTT.